The 5 T cell receptor beta chains reported below all come from one sample, sequenced in a study of cytomegalovirus exposure and HLA in healthy donors. Vbeta (60) and Jbeta (13) primers were used in the PCR. This table comes from immunoSEQ multiplex PCR, and its TCRdb copy is limited to in-frame clones, with some not included. The table shows 100,000 to 120,000 clones, with 65% to 80% occurring only once. The sequenced material came from PBMCs. The receptors derive from a male donor in good health and CMV-seronegative.

The V call is TRBV5-1, the J call TRBJ2-6, with D tentatively TRBD1 (5 bases). CDR1 and CDR2 (germline): SGHRS, YFSETQ. With 4 bases removed from V and 0 bases from J, the gap between germline ends came to 14 bases. This CDR3 has 17 amino acids. The CDR3 region has the DNA TGCGCCAGCAGCCGAGAGACAGCTGTCTCTGGGGCCAACGTCCTGACTTTC. This gives the protein CASSRETAVSGANVLTF.

This rearrangement joins TRBV19 to TRBJ2-3; perhaps TRBD2 as D (5 bases). V lost 4 bases, J lost 7 bases, and 24 bases lay in between. This CDR3 is 17 amino acids long. Germline V CDR1 and CDR2: LNHDA, SQIVND (reference sequence). The CDR3 spells CASSTHLEGAKLNTQYF. DNA of the CDR3: TGTGCCAGTAGTACCCACCTAGAGGGAGCGAAATTGAATACGCAGTATTTT.

In this sample, this clone turned up a few times. The chain employs TRBV28 and TRBJ2-1; 11 nucleotides align to TRBD2. Losses at the gene ends were 6 bases for V and 6 bases for J; bases not matched to a gene: 4. The CDR3 is made up of 14 amino acids. Per germline, CDR1 MDHEN and CDR2 SYDVKM. CDR3 coding DNA: TGTGCCAGCAGAGAACTAGCGGGGGCCAATGAGCAGTTCTTC. Translation: CASRELAGANEQFF.

The gene calls are TRBV4-2 and TRBJ2-7; the D gene is possibly TRBD2 (6 bases). Germline V gene data show CDR1 as LGHNA and CDR2 as YNFKEQ. V was trimmed by 4 bases and J by 7 bases, leaving 14 bases between them. CDR3 size: 13 residues. Written as DNA, the CDR3 is TGTGCCAGCAGCCCCCTGAGTGGGGGGGAGCAGTACTTC. This gives the protein CASSPLSGGEQYF.

The chain carries TRBV4-3 and TRBJ2-7; the match to TRBD1 covers 8 bases. The CDR3 runs 14 residues. With V trimmed by 8 bases and J by 5 bases, 11 bases remained unmatched. Germline lookup yields CDR1 LGHNA and CDR2 YSLEER. The DNA of the CDR3 is TGCGCCAGCGGCCGAGGACAGGGCGACCACGAGCAGTACTTC. This gives the protein CASGRGQGDHEQYF.